A selection of T cell receptor beta chains follows, all from one sample in a study of blood T cell repertoires in COVID-19. Data came from immunoSEQ multiplex PCR; TCRdb stores just in-frame clones and leaves some out. The table lists approximately 270,000 clones, more than 80% of them singletons. The sequencing input was PBMCs or T cells enriched from blood (not recorded which). The receptors shown here come from a woman aged 25 to 39 with acute COVID-19. Both conserved end residues are trimmed from each CDR3. The order of the fields is V gene, D gene, J gene, CDR3 protein. D genes are given only for firm matches.

TRBV5-1,NA,TRBJ2-7,ASSLGRGNYEQY
TRBV4-3,TRBD2,TRBJ2-3,ASSQDPLAGGADTQY
TRBV3-1/TRBV3-2,TRBD2,TRBJ2-1,ASSQEPGLAGEQF
TRBV28,NA,TRBJ1-3,ASSPGQGNTIY
TRBV30,NA,TRBJ2-5,AWSVILQETQY
TRBV5-1,NA,TRBJ2-5,ASSLASGGPETQY
TRBV7-9,NA,TRBJ2-5,ASSLIGLETQY
TRBV15,TRBD1,TRBJ1-1,ATSKTGTANTEAF
TRBV15,NA,TRBJ1-1,ATSRDLPPGETEAF
TRBV25-1,TRBD1,TRBJ1-4,ASRRDGTGKEKLF
TRBV20-1,NA,TRBJ2-1,SASNMNSYNEQF
TRBV15,NA,TRBJ2-6,ATSSDNSGANVLT
TRBV10-3,TRBD1,TRBJ1-6,AISGTGGDSPLH
TRBV9,TRBD2,TRBJ2-3,ASSVVAGVDTQY
TRBV3-1/TRBV3-2,TRBD2,TRBJ2-7,ASMRLASHEQY
TRBV11-2,NA,TRBJ1-6,ASSLDLGGVNSPLH
TRBV18,TRBD2,TRBJ2-3,ASSPLPTSGTSTDTQY
TRBV21-1,NA,TRBJ2-3,ASSKGGQRERFRDTQY
TRBV5-6,TRBD1,TRBJ1-1,ASNRGLGTEAF
TRBV28,NA,TRBJ2-5,ASNQDSFQETQY
TRBV6-2/TRBV6-3,NA,TRBJ2-5,ASSYAQETQY
TRBV5-4,NA,TRBJ2-3,ASSFSGPTDTQY
TRBV7-9,NA,TRBJ1-2,ASSIKKPRPGEWGYT
TRBV5-1,TRBD2,TRBJ2-1,ASSFGLAGNEQF
TRBV9,NA,TRBJ2-6,ASGVQAGANVLT
TRBV4-3,NA,TRBJ2-7,ASSQDWQYEQY
TRBV4-2,TRBD2,TRBJ2-7,ASSQEGTSGSYEQY